This T cell receptor (beta chain) stems from a study of technical replicates of blood from a few donors. The ends were cut back, 1 base at V and 3 bases at J, with 7 bases in the middle. The germline CDR1 and CDR2 sequences are SNHLY and FYNNEI. This CDR3 has 13 residues. Only in-frame clones appear in the TCRdb table, and some are missing; sequencing was by immunoSEQ multiplex PCR. The sample lists roughly 15,000 clones, around nine tenths occurring once. V is TRBV2 and J is TRBJ2-7; D call uncertain. This receptor was obtained from a human donor in good health. The sample was PBMCs. CDR3 bases: TGTGCCAGCAGTGAAGACAGTAACTACGAGCAGTACTTC. It specifies CASSEDSNYEQYF.